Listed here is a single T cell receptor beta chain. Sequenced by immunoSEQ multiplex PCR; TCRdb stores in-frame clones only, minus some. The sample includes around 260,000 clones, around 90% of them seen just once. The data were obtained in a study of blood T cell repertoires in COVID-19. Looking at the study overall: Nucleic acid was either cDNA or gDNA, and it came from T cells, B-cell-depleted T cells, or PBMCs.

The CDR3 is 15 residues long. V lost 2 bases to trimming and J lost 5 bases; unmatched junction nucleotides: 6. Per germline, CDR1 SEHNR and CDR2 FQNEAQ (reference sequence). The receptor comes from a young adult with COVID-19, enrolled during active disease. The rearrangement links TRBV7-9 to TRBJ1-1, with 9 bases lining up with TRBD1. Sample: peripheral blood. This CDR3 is CASSLWDRAGTEAFF. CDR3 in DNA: TGTGCCAGCAGCTTATGGGACAGGGCGGGGACTGAAGCTTTCTTT.